The 8 T cell receptor beta chains given below trace back to one sample, sequenced in a study of blood T cell repertoires in COVID-19. The method was immunoSEQ multiplex PCR; TCRdb's version includes in-frame clones alone and lacks a portion of them. Altogether around 210,000 clones are present, 80% to 90% being singletons, with the ten largest covering less than 15%. The specimen was peripheral blood. Receptors were obtained from a human donor in a cohort sampled during active COVID-19.

This rearrangement joins TRBV28 to TRBJ1-3, with D perhaps TRBD1 (5 bases). The V gene lost 4 bases and the J gene lost 8 bases, with 18 bases spanning the gap. The CDR3 runs 15 residues. CDR1 is MDHEN, CDR2 SYDVKM, per germline. DNA of the CDR3: TGTGCCAGCAGTTCCACACCGGCGGGGGGATACACCATATATTTT. This encodes CASSSTPAGGYTIYF.

The chain recombines TRBV5-4 with TRBJ1-2; tentative D call: TRBD1 (5 bases). V gave up 0 bases and J gave up 4 bases, with 10 bases separating them. This CDR3 is built from 14 residues. The germline V gene has CDR1 SGHNT and CDR2 YYREEE (reference sequence). The CDR3: CASSLDDRTYGYTF. In DNA form, the CDR3 reads TGTGCCAGCAGCTTGGATGACAGAACCTATGGCTACACCTTC.

The chain links TRBV3-1 (or the pseudogene TRBV3-2) to TRBJ2-3; 8 nucleotides align to TRBD1. CDR3 size: 14 residues. In germline, CDR1 is LGHDT, CDR2 YNNKEL (reference sequence). After removal of 9 bases from V and 6 bases from J, the junction contained 11 bases not matched to a gene. The CDR3 here is CASSRQGILDTQYF. Here the CDR3 DNA reads TGTGCCAGTTCTCGACAGGGGATTCTCGATACGCAGTATTTT.

The chain has TRBV19 and TRBJ1-2; D is undetermined. Trimming shortened V by 7 bases and J by 4 bases, and 13 bases separated the two germline ends. From germline, CDR1 is LNHDA and CDR2 SQIVND (reference sequence). CDR3 size: 13 residues. In nucleotides, the CDR3 is TGTGCCAGTAAGTCGAGGGTGCCCTATGGCTACACCTTC. Translated, it gives CASKSRVPYGYTF.

The chain is built from TRBV27 and TRBJ2-7; 8 bases map to TRBD2. This CDR3 has 15 amino acids. The germline V gene has CDR1 MNHEY and CDR2 SMNVEV (reference sequence). The V gene end was trimmed by 2 bases and the J gene end by 2 bases; junction bases not matched to a gene: 5. CDR3 coding DNA: TGTGCCAGCAGTTTACTGCGGGAGGTCGCCTACGAGCAGTACTTC. Amino acid sequence: CASSLLREVAYEQYF.

The chain uses TRBV7-2 and TRBJ1-2; D is uncertain. CDR3 length: 13 residues. Germline V CDR1 and CDR2: SGHTA, FQGNSA. Deletions cut 1 base from V and 4 bases from J, with 7 bases between. CDR3 bases: TGTGCCAGCAGCTTAGTTAACGGCTATGGCTACACCTTC. This encodes CASSLVNGYGYTF.

The chain combines TRBV6-5 with TRBJ2-1; 7 bases fit TRBD2. Trimming cost V 4 bases and J 4 bases; bases outside gene matches: 10. The CDR3 consists of 16 residues. Germline loops: CDR1 MNHEY, CDR2 SVGAGI. The CDR3 here is CASSWLAAGSYNEQFF. For the CDR3, the DNA is TGTGCCAGCAGTTGGCTAGCGGCCGGGAGTTACAATGAGCAGTTCTTC.

The chain carries TRBV3-1 (or the pseudogene TRBV3-2) and TRBJ2-2; 15 bases map to TRBD2. Germline V CDR1 and CDR2: LGHDT, YNNKEL (reference sequence). The CDR3 extends over 19 amino acids. The trim removed 0 bases at V and 0 bases at J, leaving 2 bases unmatched. CDR3 amino acids: CASSQEGTSGRTNTGELFF. The CDR3 nucleotides read TGTGCCAGCAGCCAAGAAGGGACTAGCGGGAGGACGAACACCGGGGAGCTGTTTTTT.